In its sample, the clone carrying this TCR beta chain was seen many times. Sequencing libraries for TCR beta were prepared with iRepertoire HTBI primers and Arm-PCR of CDR3 regions. TCRdb independently ran MiXCR on the multiplex PCR reads; one entry per CDR3 protein. The table lists 300,000 to 400,000 distinct CDR3 sequences, 20% of them singletons. This sample is drawn from a study of regulatory T cells in long-lasting Graves disease. Time point here: persistent/refractory GD, antithyroid drugs over 5 years with positive TRAb. The TCR library was made from RNA that had been extracted from PBMCs in TRIzol. The CDR3 spans 16 residues. The germline V gene encodes CDR1 MNHNS and CDR2 SASEGT. V lost 2 bases and J lost 0, with 10 bases in between.

This specimen was peripheral blood mononuclear cells (PBMCs), taken when the disease was refractory, from a patient treated with antithyroid drugs. This rearrangement joins TRBV6-1 to TRBJ2-2; unclear D gene. The TCR was taken from a female donor with Graves disease. CDR3 amino acids: CASSESSYANTGELFF. The CDR3 bases are TGTGCCAGCAGTGAATCGAGCTACGCGAACACCGGGGAGCTGTTTTTT.